A single sample gave rise to the 11 T cell receptor beta chains below, sequenced in a study of cytomegalovirus exposure and HLA in healthy donors. PCR amplification relied on 60 Vbeta primers (plus 13 Jbeta primers). Clones were sequenced by immunoSEQ multiplex PCR, and TCRdb holds only the in-frame ones, with some missing. The sample records more than 150,000 clones, 60% to 80% being singletons. The sequenced material came from PBMCs. The receptors originated from a woman aged 40-49 years in good health and CMV-seropositive.

The chain couples TRBV18 to TRBJ2-3; 7 bases fit TRBD1. V shed 3 bases and J 0 bases; nucleotides not matched to a gene: 3. The CDR3 totals 15 residues. CDR1 is KGHSH, CDR2 LQKENI, per germline. CDR3 residues: CASSPRTGSTDTQYF. DNA of the CDR3: TGTGCCAGCTCACCCCGGACAGGAAGCACAGATACGCAGTATTTT.

The gene calls are TRBV4-2 and TRBJ2-7; TRBD2 agrees at 7 bases. After removal of 6 bases from V and 5 bases from J, the junction contained 10 bases not matched to a gene. This CDR3 is built from 14 residues. Germline V gene sequence: CDR1 LGHNA, CDR2 YNFKEQ. CDR3 DNA sequence: TGTGCCAGCAGTACGGGGCGGGAGAGCCACGAGCAGTACTTC. Protein product: CASSTGRESHEQYF.

J is TRBJ1-6 and V is TRBV28, with a tentative D call TRBD1 (5 bases). V shed 5 bases and J shed 5 bases, with 10 bases lying between them. The germline V gene encodes CDR1 MDHEN and CDR2 SYDVKM. The length of the CDR3 is 14 residues. CDR3 loop: CASSGQGHNSPLHF. The CDR3 DNA sequence: TGTGCCAGCAGTGGACAAGGCCATAATTCACCCCTCCACTTT.

This rearrangement joins TRBV5-5 to TRBJ2-2, with D maybe TRBD1 (5 bases). Germline-derived CDR1 and CDR2 are SGHKS and YYEKEE (reference sequence). With 3 bases removed from V and 1 base from J, the gap between germline ends came to 7 bases. This CDR3 region has 14 residues. The CDR3: CASSWTRNTGELFF. The CDR3, as DNA: TGTGCCAGCAGCTGGACAAGGAACACCGGGGAGCTGTTTTTT.

V usage is TRBV7-2 and J usage is TRBJ2-7; weak D call: TRBD2 (5 bases). Trimming stripped 4 bases from V and 2 bases from J, with 21 bases between. The CDR3 runs to 17 residues. Germline CDR1 is SGHTA and CDR2 is FQGNSA. The CDR3 DNA is TGTGCCAGCAGCTCATACCCGACGGGAAATAGGGCCTACGAGCAGTACTTC. This translates into CASSSYPTGNRAYEQYF.

This clone has only a few counts. The rearrangement joins TRBV5-1 to TRBJ2-3, with D possibly TRBD2 on 5 matching bases. The CDR3 extends over 16 amino acids. The V end lost 1 base, the J end lost 4 bases, and 16 bases lay between the germline ends. From germline, CDR1 is SGHRS and CDR2 YFSETQ. The CDR3 loop is CASSLREPGRSDTQYF. The CDR3 DNA is TGCGCCAGCAGCTTGAGGGAGCCCGGGCGCTCAGATACGCAGTATTTT.

This clone showed up just a few times. The chain couples TRBV30 to TRBJ1-5, with TRBD1 matching 10 bases. V shed 5 bases, J shed 6 bases, and the junction held 7 bases outside the gene matches. Looked up from germline, CDR1 is GTSNPN and CDR2 is SVGIG (reference sequence). CDR3 size: 14 residues. The CDR3 nucleotides read TGTGCCTGGTCGGGACAGGGGATGAGTCAGCCCCAGCATTTT. Amino acid sequence: CAWSGQGMSQPQHF.

This chain connects TRBV19 to TRBJ1-1; TRBD1 might be the D (5 bases). This CDR3 has 14 amino acids. The germline V and J ends were trimmed by 0 bases and 6 bases, with 11 bases remaining between them. Per germline, CDR1 LNHDA and CDR2 SQIVND (reference sequence). DNA for the CDR3: TGTGCCAGTAGTATAGATCTACGGGGGGCTGAAGCTTTCTTT. This sequence encodes CASSIDLRGAEAFF.

V and J are TRBV2 and TRBJ2-1; TRBD2 is a possible D gene (5 bases). The CDR3 has 15 residues. Germline V lookup: CDR1 SNHLY, CDR2 FYNNEI. Trimming removed 6 bases from V and 9 bases from J, with 21 bases in between. The CDR3 loop reads CASRPGLSGVGEQFF. The CDR3 nucleotides are TGTGCCAGCAGACCCGGACTCTCTGGGGTTGGTGAGCAGTTCTTC.

This clone came up a few times. The V call is TRBV11-2, the J call TRBJ2-1, with 11 bases fitting TRBD2. The CDR3 length is 14 residues. Germline V CDR1 and CDR2: SGHAT, FQNNGV. J gave up 9 bases and V 1 base, and 2 bases lay outside the gene matches. CDR3 residues: CASSLGGTSGEQFF. CDR3 sequence (DNA): TGTGCCAGCAGCTTAGGAGGGACTAGCGGTGAGCAGTTCTTC.

This clone was seen more than once but under ten times. V and J are TRBV28 and TRBJ2-2; 7 nucleotides align to TRBD1. The trim removed 7 bases at V and 4 bases at J, leaving 18 bases unmatched. The CDR3 loop spans 18 amino acids. CDR1 is MDHEN, CDR2 SYDVKM, per germline. CDR3 region: CASTFIGRQGRGTGELFF. The CDR3 bases are TGTGCCAGCACCTTCATTGGCCGACAGGGAAGAGGCACCGGGGAGCTGTTTTTT.